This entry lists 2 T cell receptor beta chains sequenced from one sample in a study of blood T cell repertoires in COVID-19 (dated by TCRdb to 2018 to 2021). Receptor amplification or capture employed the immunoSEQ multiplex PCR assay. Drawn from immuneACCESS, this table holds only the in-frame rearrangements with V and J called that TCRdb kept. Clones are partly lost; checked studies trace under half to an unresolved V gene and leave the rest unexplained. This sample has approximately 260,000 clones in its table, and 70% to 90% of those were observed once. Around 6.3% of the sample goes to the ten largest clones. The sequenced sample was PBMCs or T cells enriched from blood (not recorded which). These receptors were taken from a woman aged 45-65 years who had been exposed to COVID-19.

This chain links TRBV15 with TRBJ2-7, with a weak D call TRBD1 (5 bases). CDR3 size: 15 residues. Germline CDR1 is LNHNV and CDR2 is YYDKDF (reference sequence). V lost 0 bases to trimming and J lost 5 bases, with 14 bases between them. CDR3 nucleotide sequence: TGTGCCACCAGCAGAGATCAGGGAAGTATAAACGAGCAGTACTTC. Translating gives CATSRDQGSINEQYF.

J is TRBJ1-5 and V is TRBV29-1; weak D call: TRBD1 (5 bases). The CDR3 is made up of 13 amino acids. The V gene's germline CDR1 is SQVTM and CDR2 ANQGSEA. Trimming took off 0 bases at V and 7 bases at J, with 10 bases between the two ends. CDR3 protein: CSVEERGGQPQHF. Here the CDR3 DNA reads TGCAGCGTTGAAGAGAGGGGAGGGCAGCCCCAGCATTTT. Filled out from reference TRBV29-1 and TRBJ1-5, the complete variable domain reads SAVISQKPSRDICQRGTSLTIQCQVDSQVTMMFWYRQQPGQSLTLIATANQGSEATYESGFVIDKFPISRPNLTFSTLTVSNMSPEDSSIYLCSVEERGGQPQHFGDGTRLSIL.